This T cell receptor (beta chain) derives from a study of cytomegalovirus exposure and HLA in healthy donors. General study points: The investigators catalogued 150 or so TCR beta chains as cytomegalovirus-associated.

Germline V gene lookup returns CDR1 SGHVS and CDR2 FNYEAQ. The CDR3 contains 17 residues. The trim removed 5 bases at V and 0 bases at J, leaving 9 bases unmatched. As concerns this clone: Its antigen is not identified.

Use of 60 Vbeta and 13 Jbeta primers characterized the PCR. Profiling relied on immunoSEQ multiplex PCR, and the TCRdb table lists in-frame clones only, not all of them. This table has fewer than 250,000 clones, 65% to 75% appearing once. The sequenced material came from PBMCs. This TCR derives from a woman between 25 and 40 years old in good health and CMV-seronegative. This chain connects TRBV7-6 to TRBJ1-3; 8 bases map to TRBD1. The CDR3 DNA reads TGTGCCAGCAGCCCCTGGGACAGGTTAAGCTCTGGAAACACCATATATTTT. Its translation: CASSPWDRLSSGNTIYF.